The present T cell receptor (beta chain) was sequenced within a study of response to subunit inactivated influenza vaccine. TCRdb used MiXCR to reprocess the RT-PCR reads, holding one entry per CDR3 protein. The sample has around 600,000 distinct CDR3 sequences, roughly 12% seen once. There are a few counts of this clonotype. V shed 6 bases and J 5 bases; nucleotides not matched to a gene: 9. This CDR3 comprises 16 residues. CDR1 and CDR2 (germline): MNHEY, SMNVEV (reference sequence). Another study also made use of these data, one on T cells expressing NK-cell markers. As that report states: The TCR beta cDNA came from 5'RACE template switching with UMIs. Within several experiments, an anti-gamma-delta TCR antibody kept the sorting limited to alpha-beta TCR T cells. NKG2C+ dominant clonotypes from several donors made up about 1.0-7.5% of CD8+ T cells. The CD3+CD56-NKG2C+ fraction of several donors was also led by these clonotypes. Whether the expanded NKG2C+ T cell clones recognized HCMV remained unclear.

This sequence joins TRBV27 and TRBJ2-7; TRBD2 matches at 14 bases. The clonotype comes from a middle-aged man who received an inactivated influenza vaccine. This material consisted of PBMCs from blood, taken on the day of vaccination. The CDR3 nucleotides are TGTGCCAGCAGGCGCCCGGGACTAGCGGGGGTGAACGAGCAGTACTTC. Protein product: CASRRPGLAGVNEQYF.